This T cell receptor beta chain was captured in a study of blood T cells in healthy people across ages. Study at large: There was about one barcoded beta molecule captured by template switching per two T cells.

Worth noting for this clonotype: Its matching antigen is unknown.

The second PCR ran about 6 to 11 cycles with a sample-barcoded 5' primer and J-beta primers. The template-switch adaptor, which had 12 random nucleotides, put a tag on each cDNA molecule. TCRdb used MiXCR to reprocess the 5' RACE reads, holding one entry per CDR3 protein. This table has some 760,000 distinct CDR3 sequences, roughly 25% appearing once. Study findings and constraints: Comparison with aged donors showed that long-lived donors had more naive CD4+ cells and higher diversity.

Per the germline V gene, CDR1 is MNHEY and CDR2 is SMNVEV (reference sequence). The length of the CDR3 is 15 residues. The sample was also reused in another study, on T cells of mothers and their children.

The chain employs TRBV27 and TRBJ2-5, with 8 nucleotides matching TRBD1. Near its end, the DNA agrees better with TRBJ2-1, so the J call may be wrong. Sample: blood. This TCR was sampled from a boy younger than 18 in good health. In nucleotides, the CDR3 is TGTGCCAGCAGTACGCAGGGGGCGGCCTACAATGAGCAGTTCTTC. Its protein is CASSTQGAAYNEQFF.